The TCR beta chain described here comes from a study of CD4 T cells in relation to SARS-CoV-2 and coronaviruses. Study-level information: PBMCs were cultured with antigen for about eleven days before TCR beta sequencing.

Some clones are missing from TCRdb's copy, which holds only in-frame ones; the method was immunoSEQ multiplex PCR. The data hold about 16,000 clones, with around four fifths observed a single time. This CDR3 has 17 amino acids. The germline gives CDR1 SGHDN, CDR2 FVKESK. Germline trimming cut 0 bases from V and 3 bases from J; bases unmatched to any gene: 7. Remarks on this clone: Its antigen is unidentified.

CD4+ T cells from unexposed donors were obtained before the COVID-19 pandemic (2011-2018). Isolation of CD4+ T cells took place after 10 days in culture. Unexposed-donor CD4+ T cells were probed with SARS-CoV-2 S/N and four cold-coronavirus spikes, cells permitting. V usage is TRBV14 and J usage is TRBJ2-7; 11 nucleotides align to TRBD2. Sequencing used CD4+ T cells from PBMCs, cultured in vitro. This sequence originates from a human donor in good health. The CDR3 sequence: CASSQDLRLAGGYEQYF. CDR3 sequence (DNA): TGTGCCAGCAGCCAAGATCTTAGGCTAGCGGGGGGCTACGAGCAGTACTTC.